Following are 14 T cell receptor beta chains from one sample sequenced in a study of T-cell reconstitution after alpha-beta-depleted transplantation in children. Unique molecular identifiers tagged the TCRbeta library. Each CDR3 protein gets one entry after TCRdb re-called the PCR reads with MiXCR. The data hold fewer than 750,000 distinct CDR3 sequences, with over 25% observed a single time. The sequencing here drew on PBMCs, taken before TCRalphabeta/CD19-depleted stem cell transplant. Source of these receptors: a boy under two years old with Wiskott-Aldrich syndrome, due to receive a stem cell transplant.

This chain uses TRBV3-1 with TRBJ2-7; the match to TRBD1 covers 7 bases. Germline CDR1 and CDR2: LGHDT and YNNKEL (reference sequence). This CDR3 is 15 amino acids long. After removal of 4 bases from V and 4 bases from J, the junction contained 10 bases not matched to a gene. CDR3 amino acids: CASSRQGLDGYEQYF. CDR3 DNA: TGTGCCAGCAGCCGACAGGGTTTGGATGGATACGAGCAGTACTTC.

The chain recombines TRBV4-1 with TRBJ2-1, with 7 bases identical to TRBD1. The CDR3 is 15 residues long. Germline V CDR1 and CDR2: MGHRA, YSYEKL. Trimming at V came to 1 base and at J to 10 bases, leaving 10 bases not matched to a gene. The CDR3 protein is CASSQVAQGIREQFF. CDR3 in DNA: TGCGCCAGCAGCCAAGTCGCACAGGGGATAAGAGAGCAGTTCTTC.

The chain has TRBV5-6 and TRBJ2-3; 11 bases are shared with TRBD1. CDR3 length: 16 amino acids. The V segment lost 1 base and the J segment 1 base; nucleotides outside the gene matches: 2. Germline assignment: CDR1 SGHDT and CDR2 YYEEEE. This chain's CDR3 is CASSLWGQGGTDTQYF. The DNA for the CDR3 is TGTGCCAGCAGCTTGTGGGGACAGGGGGGCACAGATACGCAGTATTTT.

This clonotype has a handful of counts. This chain joins TRBV20-1 and TRBJ2-3; 9 positions match TRBD2. From germline, CDR1 is DFQATT and CDR2 SNEGSKA (reference sequence). Germline trimming cut 5 bases from V and 4 bases from J; bases unmatched to any gene: 7. This CDR3 contains 14 residues. CDR3 nucleotide sequence: TGCAGTGCTTACCGTAGCGGGAGTTCAGATACGCAGTATTTT. It translates to CSAYRSGSSDTQYF.

The rearrangement links TRBV20-1 to TRBJ2-7; D is unresolved. Germline V lookup: CDR1 DFQATT, CDR2 SNEGSKA (reference sequence). CDR3 length: 13 residues. V was trimmed by 2 bases and J by 3 bases, leaving 11 bases between them. In DNA form, the CDR3 reads TGCAGTGCTAGAAGTAGGTTCGTCTACGAGCAGTACTTC. The encoded protein is CSARSRFVYEQYF.

This clonotype was detected only a few times. The gene calls are TRBV9 and TRBJ2-1, with a tentative D call TRBD2 (5 bases). Per the germline V gene, CDR1 is SGDLS and CDR2 is YYNGEE. Trimming shortened V by 0 bases and J by 8 bases, and 18 bases separated the two germline ends. The CDR3 contains 16 residues. CDR3 in amino acids: CASSVESRLAGHEQFF. As DNA, the CDR3 is TGTGCCAGCAGCGTAGAGTCCCGGCTAGCAGGACATGAGCAGTTCTTC.

This clonotype was counted only a few times. The chain uses TRBV10-3 and TRBJ2-5; TRBD1 aligns across 7 bases. The germline CDR1 and CDR2 sequences are ENHRY and SYGVKD. The J segment lost 1 base and the V segment lost 8 bases, leaving 7 bases of the junction unmatched. The CDR3 length is 14 residues. The CDR3 region is CAIRDRESQETQYF. In DNA, the CDR3 is TGTGCCATCCGGGACAGAGAATCCCAAGAGACCCAGTACTTC.

The V call is TRBV6-1, the J call TRBJ1-5, with D hard to call. Germline V gives CDR1 MNHNS, CDR2 SASEGT. The CDR3 runs to 13 residues. Trimming removed 6 bases at V and 6 bases at J, with 12 bases between. The CDR3 protein is CASRPWVGQPQHF. The CDR3 DNA reads as TGTGCCAGCAGGCCCTGGGTCGGTCAGCCCCAGCATTTT.

This clonotype was seen more than once but under ten times. The chain combines TRBV12-3 or TRBV12-4 with TRBJ2-7; D remains unclear. This CDR3 comprises 14 residues. Trimming pared 7 bases from V and 7 bases from J, leaving 20 bases between. This chain's CDR3 is CASNRGPPPGEQYF. The CDR3 region has the DNA TGTGCCAGCAATCGTGGCCCTCCCCCTGGGGAGCAGTACTTC.

Only a few counts were recorded for this clonotype. This sequence joins TRBV5-1 and TRBJ2-1; 12 positions agree with TRBD2. The CDR3 has 15 amino acids. CDR1 and CDR2 (germline): SGHRS, YFSETQ. After removal of 2 bases from V and 7 bases from J, the junction contained 4 bases not matched to a gene. CDR3 loop: CASSFLAGGPNEQFF. The CDR3 region has the DNA TGCGCCAGCAGCTTCCTAGCGGGAGGGCCGAATGAGCAGTTCTTC.

The genes are TRBV2 and TRBJ2-1; D is undetermined. CDR3 length equals 11 residues. From germline, CDR1 is SNHLY and CDR2 FYNNEI. Trimming pared 3 bases from V and 12 bases from J, leaving 9 bases between. The DNA for the CDR3 is TGTGCCAGCAGTGATATCTGGACGCAGTTCTTC. Translated: CASSDIWTQFF.

The rearrangement joins TRBV28 to TRBJ2-7; 11 bases fit TRBD1. CDR1 is MDHEN, CDR2 SYDVKM, per germline. After removal of 6 bases from V and 4 bases from J, the junction contained 5 bases not matched to a gene. The CDR3 covers 14 residues. CDR3 region: CASRAGDRGYEQYF. Here the CDR3 DNA reads TGTGCCAGCAGGGCCGGGGACAGGGGGTACGAGCAGTACTTC.

This rearrangement joins TRBV5-6 to TRBJ2-3, with TRBD2 identical over 10 bases. The CDR3 has 19 residues. Germline V CDR1 and CDR2: SGHDT, YYEEEE. With 6 bases clipped from V and 1 base from J, the junction kept 17 bases outside the gene matches. In nucleotides, the CDR3 is TGTGCCAGCACCCTGACCCCTAGCGGGAGCTTGTCTGGCACAGATACGCAGTATTTT. Translating it yields CASTLTPSGSLSGTDTQYF.

The J gene is TRBJ1-5, the V gene TRBV3-1, with 7 bases identical to TRBD1. V trimming: 3 bases; J trimming: 6 bases; junction bases outside the gene matches: 8. There are 15 residues in the CDR3. From germline, CDR1 is LGHDT and CDR2 YNNKEL (reference sequence). The CDR3 DNA reads TGTGCCAGCAGCCAGGGAAGAGGGGGCAGTCAGCCCCAGCATTTT. Translation: CASSQGRGGSQPQHF. Full variable domain (remainder filled in from reference TRBV3-1 and TRBJ1-5): DTAVSQTPKYLVTQMGNDKSIKCEQNLGHDTMYWYKQDSKKFLKIMFSYNNKELIINETVPNRFSPKSPDKAHLNLHINSLELGDSAVYFCASSQGRGGSQPQHFGDGTRLSIL.